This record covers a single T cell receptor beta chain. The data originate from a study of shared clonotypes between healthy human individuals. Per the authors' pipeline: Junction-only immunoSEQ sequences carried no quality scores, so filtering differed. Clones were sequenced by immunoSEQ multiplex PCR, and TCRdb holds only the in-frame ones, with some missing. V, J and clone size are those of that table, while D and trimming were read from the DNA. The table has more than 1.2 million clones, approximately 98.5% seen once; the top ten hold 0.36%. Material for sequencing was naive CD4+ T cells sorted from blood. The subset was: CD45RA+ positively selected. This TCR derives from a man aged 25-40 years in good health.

The CDR3 nucleotides read TGCGCCAGCAGCCAAGTCCCTAGCGTCCTAGCCAAAAACATTCAGTACTTC. Translation gives CASSQVPSVLAKNIQYF. The chain carries TRBV4-3 and TRBJ2-4; the D gene is possibly TRBD2 (6 bases). The CDR3 has 17 residues. CDR1 is LGHNA and CDR2 is YSLEER in the germline V gene. V was cut by 1 base and J by 0 bases, with 13 bases left in between.